Below are 9 T cell receptor beta chains sequenced from a single sample in a study of cytomegalovirus exposure and HLA in healthy donors. Profiled with immunoSEQ multiplex PCR; TCRdb holds only in-frame clones, not every one. The sample carries 120,000 or so clones, roughly 88% recorded once. The sample was PBMCs. The receptors were sampled from a woman in her twenties or thirties in good health and CMV-seropositive.

This clone was seen a single time. The rearrangement uses TRBV2 and TRBJ2-1; 7 bases match TRBD1. The trim removed 9 bases at V and 7 bases at J, leaving 9 bases unmatched. This CDR3 comprises 13 residues. The germline CDR1 and CDR2 sequences are SNHLY and FYNNEI. The CDR3 bases are TGTGCCAGTAGACAGGGCGTATTAAATGAGCAGTTCTTC. This gives the protein CASRQGVLNEQFF.

The J gene is TRBJ2-3, the V gene TRBV7-3; D is ambiguous. CDR1 is SGHTA, CDR2 FQGTGA, per germline. The germline V and J ends were trimmed by 7 bases and 2 bases, with 16 bases remaining between them. This CDR3 region has 15 residues. CDR3: CASTLTGHSTDTQYF. DNA of the CDR3: TGTGCCAGCACCTTGACTGGCCACTCCACAGATACGCAGTATTTT.

This clone has just one count. V is TRBV7-9 and J is TRBJ1-1; no firm D call. Germline V CDR1 and CDR2: SEHNR, FQNEAQ (reference sequence). Trimming pared 5 bases from V and 8 bases from J, leaving 12 bases between. CDR3 length: 12 amino acids. The chain's CDR3 is CASSPRGLEAFF. The CDR3 DNA follows: TGTGCCAGCAGCCCCCGAGGGCTCGAAGCTTTCTTT.

This sequence joins TRBV5-1 and TRBJ2-1; TRBD2 might be the D (5 bases). V lost 1 base, J lost 8 bases, and 13 bases lay in between. Germline V CDR1 and CDR2: SGHRS, YFSETQ. This CDR3 contains 14 residues. The CDR3 nucleotides read TGCGCCAGCAGCTTGATCGGTCGGGGTTATGAGCAGTTCTTC. It translates to CASSLIGRGYEQFF. Variable domain in full (rest from reference TRBV5-1 and TRBJ2-1): KAGVTQTPRYLIKTRGQQVTLSCSPISGHRSVSWYQQTPGQGLQFLFEYFSETQRNKGNFPGRFSGRQFSNSRSEMNVSTLELGDSALYLCASSLIGRGYEQFFGPGTRLTVL.

V gene TRBV7-9 combines with J gene TRBJ1-5, with 7 nucleotides matching TRBD1. The CDR3 runs to 14 residues. The germline gives CDR1 SEHNR, CDR2 FQNEAQ (reference sequence). Trimming removed 5 bases from V and 2 bases from J; junction bases left unmatched: 3. In nucleotides, the CDR3 is TGTGCCAGCAGCCTGGGGACAGGCAATCAGCCCCAGCATTTT. It codes for CASSLGTGNQPQHF. Full variable domain (remainder filled in from reference TRBV7-9 and TRBJ1-5): DTGVSQNPRHKITKRGQNVTFRCDPISEHNRLYWYRQTLGQGPEFLTYFQNEAQLEKSRLLSDRFSAERPKGSFSTLEIQRTEQGDSAMYLCASSLGTGNQPQHFGDGTRLSIL.

The chain links TRBV11-2 to TRBJ2-5; D is perhaps TRBD2 (6 bases). The V end was cut by 5 bases, the J end by 0 bases, with 7 bases between. From germline, CDR1 is SGHAT and CDR2 FQNNGV. This CDR3 region has 13 residues. In nucleotides, the CDR3 is TGTGCCAGCAGCCGGAGGGACCAAGAGACCCAGTACTTC. It is translated as CASSRRDQETQYF.

This CDR3 reads CASWEGLTNEKLFF. CDR3 coding DNA: TGTGCCAGTTGGGAGGGGCTGACTAATGAAAAACTGTTTTTT. V and J are TRBV28 and TRBJ1-4; a possible D gene is TRBD1 (5 bases). Germline lookup yields CDR1 MDHEN and CDR2 SYDVKM. Between the trimmed V and J ends, which lost 9 bases and 2 bases, there was a span of 13 bases. The CDR3 loop spans 14 amino acids.

This clone occurred once. The chain carries TRBV6-5 and TRBJ2-3; 12 bases match TRBD2. The CDR3 has 16 residues. The V segment lost 2 bases and the J segment 4 bases; nucleotides outside the gene matches: 4. From germline, CDR1 is MNHEY and CDR2 SVGAGI. The CDR3 region is CASSYRTSGEPDTQYF. The CDR3 DNA sequence: TGTGCCAGCAGTTACCGGACTAGCGGGGAACCAGATACGCAGTATTTT.

Only a few counts were recorded for this clone. The chain uses TRBV19 and TRBJ2-7; D is perhaps TRBD1 (5 bases). The V gene lost 1 base and the J gene lost 4 bases, with 8 bases spanning the gap. Germline V gives CDR1 LNHDA, CDR2 SQIVND (reference sequence). This CDR3 comprises 13 residues. In nucleotides, the CDR3 is TGTGCCAGTAGTATAGCCCAGGGTTACGAGCAGTACTTC. This gives the protein CASSIAQGYEQYF.